Each of the 31 T cell receptor beta chains below was sequenced from the same sample in a study of shared clonotypes between healthy human individuals. CD45RO-negative CD8 cells positively selected for CCR7 made up the naive population, which excluded terminally differentiated effector memory CD45RA+ cells. Only in-frame clones appear in the TCRdb table, and some are missing; sequencing was by immunoSEQ multiplex PCR. Of approximately 2,200,000 clones in the sample, about 93% were seen once. The sequenced sample was naive CD8+ T cells from PBMCs. These receptors were taken from a man younger than 30 in good health. Some clones in this sample may be carry-over from other donors' samples.

This clone was seen just once. The chain joins TRBV25-1 to TRBJ1-1; D unresolved. The CDR3 is made up of 16 amino acids. CDR1 and CDR2 (germline): MGHDK, SYGVNS. Trimming left V 2 bases short and J 0 bases short, with 13 bases between. The CDR3 DNA reads TGTGCCAGCAGTGAAAGTACAGAGTACATGAACACTGAAGCTTTCTTT. It encodes CASSESTEYMNTEAFF. Supplemented by reference TRBV25-1 and TRBJ1-1, the full variable domain reads EADIYQTPRYLVIGTGKKITLECSQTMGHDKMYWYQQDPGMELHLIHYSYGVNSTEKGDLSSESTVSRIRTEHFPLTLESARPSHTSQYLCASSESTEYMNTEAFFGQGTRLTVV.

The rearrangement joins TRBV4-2 to TRBJ2-1, with D possibly matching TRBD2 (6 bases). This CDR3 has 18 amino acids. The germline V gene has CDR1 LGHNA and CDR2 YNFKEQ. V was clipped by 0 bases and J by 4 bases, with 19 bases between them. The CDR3 DNA sequence: TGTGCCAGCAGCCAAGATTTAAACCCCCCGCGGGGATACAATGAGCAGTTCTTC. Translating it yields CASSQDLNPPRGYNEQFF.

The chain combines TRBV9 with TRBJ1-5, with 8 bases lining up with TRBD1. Germline V gene data show CDR1 as SGDLS and CDR2 as YYNGEE. The CDR3 consists of 15 residues. The ends lost 6 bases at V and 4 bases at J; junction bases unmatched: 9. The CDR3 nucleotides read TGTGCCAGCACCAGAGGACAGGGCGAAAATCAGCCCCAGCATTTT. Its translation: CASTRGQGENQPQHF.

The V call is TRBV4-3, the J call TRBJ2-7; 13 bases are a match to TRBD2. The CDR3 totals 20 residues. Germline values: CDR1 LGHNA, CDR2 YSLEER. V lost 4 bases, J lost 2 bases, and 17 bases stayed unmatched. The CDR3 sequence is CASSLPPGTSGALPPYEQYF. The DNA of the CDR3 is TGCGCCAGCAGCCTACCTCCCGGGACTAGCGGGGCCCTACCCCCCTACGAGCAGTACTTC.

Here the CDR3 DNA reads TGTGCCAGCAGCAGAGGGGGGGTAGATCGGACTAGCTCCTACGAGCAGTACTTC. Protein: CASSRGGVDRTSSYEQYF. The rearrangement joins TRBV11-2 to TRBJ2-7, with D possibly being TRBD2 (7 bases). V was shortened by 5 bases and J by 0 bases, with 23 bases between the two germline ends. Germline values: CDR1 SGHAT, CDR2 FQNNGV. This CDR3 comprises 18 residues.

The chain joins TRBV4-3 to TRBJ1-2; TRBD1 aligns across 10 bases. Losses at the gene ends were 4 bases for V and 7 bases for J; bases not matched to a gene: 15. The CDR3 is 17 residues long. CDR1 LGHNA and CDR2 YSLEER come from the germline V gene. The CDR3, as DNA: TGCGCCAGCAGCCGAACCCGGGACAGGGGATCCTTCGGTGGCTACACCTTC. Encoded protein: CASSRTRDRGSFGGYTF.

The J gene is TRBJ2-4, the V gene TRBV18; the match to TRBD2 covers 11 bases. From germline, CDR1 is KGHSH and CDR2 LQKENI. The CDR3 covers 16 residues. V lost 2 bases, J lost 3 bases, and 3 bases stayed unmatched. CDR3 sequence (DNA): TGTGCCAGCTCACCAGGGACTAGCGGAAACAAAAACATTCAGTACTTC. Its translation: CASSPGTSGNKNIQYF.

The chain employs TRBV5-4 and TRBJ1-2; the match to TRBD1 covers 7 bases. The V segment lost 4 bases and the J segment 6 bases; nucleotides outside the gene matches: 12. In germline, CDR1 is SGHNT, CDR2 YYREEE (reference sequence). The CDR3 totals 15 residues. The DNA for the CDR3 is TGTGCCAGCAGCACCGGGACAGTCCAAGTGGATGGCTACACCTTC. Protein sequence: CASSTGTVQVDGYTF. Full variable domain (outside the CDR3, taken from reference TRBV5-4 and TRBJ1-2): ETGVTQSPTHLIKTRGQQVTLRCSSQSGHNTVSWYQQALGQGPQFIFQYYREEENGRGNFPPRFSGLQFPNYSSELNVNALELDDSALYLCASSTGTVQVDGYTFGSGTRLTVV.

The gene calls are TRBV2 and TRBJ2-3; D perhaps matches TRBD2 (5 bases). The V end was cut by 1 base, the J end by 4 bases, with 15 bases between. This CDR3 has 16 amino acids. Per germline, CDR1 SNHLY and CDR2 FYNNEI. CDR3 in DNA: TGTGCCAGCAGTGAAGTGGGTGGAGGCGAGGCAGATACGCAGTATTTT. It translates to CASSEVGGGEADTQYF.

This clone was observed a few times. The chain links TRBV6-1 to TRBJ2-2; possibly TRBD1 for D (5 bases). V lost 2 bases to trimming and J lost 6 bases, with 13 bases between them. Germline V gene lookup returns CDR1 MNHNS and CDR2 SASEGT. CDR3 length: 15 amino acids. DNA for the CDR3: TGTGCCAGCAGTGAACCCAGGGTATTACCCGGGGAGCTGTTTTTT. It is translated as CASSEPRVLPGELFF.

The rearrangement uses TRBV11-3 and TRBJ2-1; TRBD1 is a possible D gene (7 bases). V lost 2 bases to trimming and J lost 2 bases, with 10 bases between them. CDR3 size: 15 residues. Looked up from germline, CDR1 is SGHNT and CDR2 is YENEEA. The CDR3 protein is CASSLQGGPYNEQFF. The DNA for the CDR3 is TGTGCCAGCAGCTTACAGGGGGGCCCCTACAATGAGCAGTTCTTC.

This chain links TRBV10-3 with TRBJ2-3; D is perhaps TRBD2 (5 bases). Germline-derived CDR1 and CDR2 are ENHRY and SYGVKD. The CDR3 is made up of 16 amino acids. V was trimmed by 0 bases and J by 5 bases, leaving 15 bases between them. CDR3 bases: TGTGCCATCAGTGAGTCGACTACTAAAACCCGAGATACGCAGTATTTT. Translating it yields CAISESTTKTRDTQYF.

The gene calls are TRBV18 and TRBJ2-1, with TRBD2 matching over 7 bases. V was pared by 0 bases and J by 0 bases, with 8 bases of the junction left unmatched. Germline values: CDR1 KGHSH, CDR2 LQKENI. CDR3 size: 18 residues. The CDR3 loop reads CASSPPAPGLNSYNEQFF. The CDR3 bases are TGTGCCAGCTCACCACCCGCCCCGGGACTAAACTCCTACAATGAGCAGTTCTTC.

The chain recombines TRBV7-3 with TRBJ2-1; D remains ambiguous. V gave up 0 bases and J gave up 3 bases, with 9 bases separating them. The CDR3 covers 15 residues. Germline V gene lookup returns CDR1 SGHTA and CDR2 FQGTGA. CDR3 nucleotides: TGTGCCAGCAGCTTAACGGGCAGCTACTACAATGAGCAGTTCTTC. It yields the protein CASSLTGSYYNEQFF. Complete variable domain (other parts from reference TRBV7-3 and TRBJ2-1): GAGVSQTPSNKVTEKGKYVELRCDPISGHTALYWYRQSLGQGPEFLIYFQGTGAADDSGLPNDRFFAVRPEGSVSTLKIQRTERGDSAVYLCASSLTGSYYNEQFFGPGTRLTVL.

This chain joins TRBV4-1 and TRBJ2-7; D call uncertain. Germline values: CDR1 MGHRA, CDR2 YSYEKL. The CDR3 consists of 15 residues. The V end was cut by 0 bases, the J end by 11 bases, with 20 bases between. Here the CDR3 DNA reads TGCGCCAGCAGCCAAGAATTTTCAGGCTTGGAGTACAAGTACTTC. Amino acids: CASSQEFSGLEYKYF.

This sequence joins TRBV19 and TRBJ1-5; no clear D gene. Trimming left V 3 bases short and J 0 bases short, with 12 bases between. CDR1 and CDR2 from the germline V gene are LNHDA and SQIVND (reference sequence). The CDR3 extends over 16 amino acids. The CDR3 coding sequence is TGTGCCAGTAGTATTTTCAGTCCTTATAGCAATCAGCCCCAGCATTTT. Translating gives CASSIFSPYSNQPQHF.

This chain uses TRBV28 with TRBJ2-7; 7 bases are shared with TRBD1. The length of the CDR3 is 15 residues. In germline, CDR1 is MDHEN, CDR2 SYDVKM. V dropped 4 bases and J dropped 3; count of bases not matched to a gene: 9. The CDR3 sequence is CASSSPRQGFYEQYF. The CDR3, as DNA: TGTGCCAGCAGTTCGCCCCGACAGGGCTTCTACGAGCAGTACTTC.

As concerns this clone: Other DNA sequences from this sample encode an identical CDR3 as well. CDR3 amino acids: CASSLEQGYGYTF. CDR3 nucleotide sequence: TGTGCCAGCAGCTTAGAACAGGGGTATGGCTACACCTTC. This chain links TRBV11-2 with TRBJ1-2, with TRBD1 identical over 7 bases. The CDR3 totals 13 residues. The J segment lost 5 bases and the V segment lost 0 bases, leaving 0 bases of the junction unmatched. CDR1 and CDR2 from the germline V gene are SGHAT and FQNNGV.

This clone has only a few counts. The sample contains more than one DNA sequence encoding this CDR3. V is TRBV19 and J is TRBJ1-1, with D uncertain. Looked up from germline, CDR1 is LNHDA and CDR2 is SQIVND (reference sequence). Trimming removed 3 bases from V and 0 bases from J, with 8 bases in between. This CDR3 is built from 14 residues. The CDR3 DNA follows: TGTGCCAGTAGTATGGACGGAGTGAACACTGAAGCTTTCTTT. Protein: CASSMDGVNTEAFF.

The CDR3 here is CASSQETVGDGYTF. As DNA, the CDR3 is TGCGCCAGCAGCCAAGAGACGGTAGGGGATGGCTACACCTTC. J is TRBJ1-2 and V is TRBV4-3; D may be TRBD1 (5 bases). The CDR3 totals 14 residues. Trimming cost V 0 bases and J 6 bases, with 11 bases left between them. Germline CDR1 reads LGHNA; CDR2 reads YSLEER.

The genes are TRBV27 and TRBJ2-3; D not certain. The V end was cut by 10 bases, the J end by 4 bases, with 12 bases between. The length of the CDR3 is 12 residues. The germline V gene encodes CDR1 MNHEY and CDR2 SMNVEV (reference sequence). The CDR3 region has the DNA TGTGCCACCGTGGACGCCCCAGATACGCAGTATTTT. Its protein product is CATVDAPDTQYF.

V usage is TRBV11-2 and J usage is TRBJ2-1, with D unresolved. CDR1 and CDR2 (germline): SGHAT, FQNNGV. V was trimmed by 1 base and J by 5 bases, leaving 9 bases between them. This CDR3 contains 14 residues. The CDR3 reads CASSLATPDNEQFF. CDR3 nucleotides: TGTGCCAGCAGCTTAGCAACCCCAGACAATGAGCAGTTCTTC.

The chain links TRBV7-9 to TRBJ1-4, with 9 nucleotides matching TRBD1. Germline V gives CDR1 SEHNR, CDR2 FQNEAQ (reference sequence). This CDR3 contains 14 residues. The junction had 5 bases not matched to a gene; V was cut back by 4 bases and J by 8 bases. CDR3 DNA: TGTGCCAGCAGCTACCGGGACAGGGACGAAAAACTGTTTTTT. It encodes CASSYRDRDEKLFF.

The chain uses TRBV29-1 and TRBJ2-7; tentative D call: TRBD1 (5 bases). The V gene's germline CDR1 is SQVTM and CDR2 ANQGSEA. V was shortened by 3 bases and J by 2 bases, with 11 bases between the two germline ends. The CDR3 covers 13 residues. The CDR3 DNA sequence: TGCAGCGTTGAGACCAGCAGGGCCTACGAGCAGTACTTC. It codes for CSVETSRAYEQYF.

The rearrangement uses TRBV4-3 and TRBJ2-1; D not resolved. This CDR3 region has 14 residues. The V end was cut by 0 bases, the J end by 8 bases, with 11 bases between. Germline V gives CDR1 LGHNA, CDR2 YSLEER. CDR3 nucleotide sequence: TGCGCCAGCAGCCAAGAGGAACAGAAATATGAGCAGTTCTTC. Translation: CASSQEEQKYEQFF.

J is TRBJ1-1 and V is TRBV27; D perhaps matches TRBD1 (5 bases). Germline loops: CDR1 MNHEY, CDR2 SMNVEV (reference sequence). The CDR3 length is 13 residues. V was clipped by 5 bases and J by 8 bases, with 15 bases between them. CDR3 sequence: CASSPRGGVEAFF. The CDR3 nucleotides read TGTGCCAGCAGTCCTCGGGGGGGGGTCGAAGCTTTCTTT.

The chain has TRBV18 and TRBJ2-7; possibly TRBD1 for D (6 bases). The germline CDR1 and CDR2 sequences are KGHSH and LQKENI. This CDR3 has 15 amino acids. Trimming removed 3 bases from V and 4 bases from J, with 16 bases in between. The CDR3 reads CASSPPWDTSYEQYF. The CDR3, as DNA: TGTGCCAGCTCACCTCCCTGGGACACCAGTTACGAGCAGTACTTC.

The V call is TRBV5-8, the J call TRBJ2-7, with a tentative D call TRBD2 (5 bases). Germline assignment: CDR1 SGHTS and CDR2 YDEGEE. V was clipped by 2 bases and J by 6 bases, with 6 bases between them. CDR3 size: 11 residues. The CDR3 reads CASSFGVEQYF. CDR3 sequence (DNA): TGTGCCAGCAGCTTCGGGGTCGAGCAGTACTTC.

The chain combines TRBV7-9 with TRBJ2-1; D gene uncertain. Trimming removed 5 bases at V and 0 bases at J, with 11 bases between. Per germline, CDR1 SEHNR and CDR2 FQNEAQ (reference sequence). The CDR3 is 15 amino acids. CDR3 sequence: CASSPPALSYNEQFF. The CDR3 DNA reads as TGTGCCAGCAGCCCGCCAGCGCTCTCCTACAATGAGCAGTTCTTC.

This chain links TRBV15 with TRBJ1-1, with D unresolved. Per germline, CDR1 LNHNV and CDR2 YYDKDF (reference sequence). The CDR3 has 13 amino acids. Trimming stripped 7 bases from V and 7 bases from J, with 16 bases between. This CDR3 reads CATIQEGAGEAFF. In nucleotides, the CDR3 is TGTGCCACCATCCAAGAGGGCGCCGGTGAAGCTTTCTTT.

The chain is built from TRBV19 and TRBJ2-6; D is ambiguous. Germline lookup yields CDR1 LNHDA and CDR2 SQIVND (reference sequence). CDR3 size: 16 residues. Trimming stripped 5 bases from V and 3 bases from J, with 14 bases between. The CDR3 sequence: CASSDPLGIGANVLTF. The CDR3 region has the DNA TGTGCCAGTAGTGACCCTTTAGGGATTGGGGCCAACGTCCTGACTTTC.